What follows are 32 T cell receptor beta chains derived from one specimen sequenced in a study of identical twins. One entry per CDR3 protein, called by TCRdb with MiXCR from the 5' RACE reads. The sample lists around 490,000 distinct CDR3 sequences, around 20% occurring once. The sample also formed part of further work on yellow fever vaccine responses in identical twins.

The specimen sequenced was CD4+ T cells sorted from blood. These TCRs come from a woman aged 18-29 years in good health.

This clonotype was counted a few times. The chain recombines TRBV7-3 with TRBJ2-1, with 9 bases aligning to TRBD2. The V gene's germline CDR1 is SGHTA and CDR2 FQGTGA. With V trimmed by 5 bases and J by 6 bases, 8 bases remained unmatched. The CDR3 totals 15 residues. CDR3 sequence (DNA): TGTGCCAGCAGCATTTGGGCTAGCGGGATCAATGAGCAGTTCTTC. This encodes CASSIWASGINEQFF. The variable domain in full, completed from reference TRBV7-3 and TRBJ2-1, reads GAGVSQTPSNKVTEKGKYVELRCDPISGHTALYWYRQSLGQGPEFLIYFQGTGAADDSGLPNDRFFAVRPEGSVSTLKIQRTERGDSAVYLCASSIWASGINEQFFGPGTRLTVL.

J is TRBJ2-1 and V is TRBV12-3 or TRBV12-4; 7 nucleotides align to TRBD2. V shed 4 bases and J 11 bases; nucleotides not matched to a gene: 14. The length of the CDR3 is 15 residues. CDR3: CASSSTGKGTTQQFF. CDR3 in DNA: TGTGCCAGCAGTTCGACCGGAAAGGGGACTACCCAGCAGTTCTTC.

The chain employs TRBV10-3 and TRBJ2-7; D might be TRBD2 (5 bases). Per the germline V gene, CDR1 is ENHRY and CDR2 is SYGVKD. V lost 10 bases to trimming and J lost 7 bases, with 17 bases between them. The CDR3 loop spans 12 amino acids. CDR3 loop: CANARGPWEQYF. CDR3 coding DNA: TGTGCCAATGCCCGCGGGCCGTGGGAGCAGTACTTC.

V gene TRBV3-1 combines with J gene TRBJ2-1; the match to TRBD1 covers 9 bases. The V gene end was trimmed by 0 bases and the J gene end by 6 bases; junction bases not matched to a gene: 9. Germline lookup yields CDR1 LGHDT and CDR2 YNNKEL (reference sequence). This CDR3 is 17 amino acids long. Here the CDR3 reads CASSQDPGQGVRNEQFF. For the CDR3, the DNA is TGTGCCAGCAGCCAAGATCCGGGACAGGGAGTGCGCAATGAGCAGTTCTTC.

This clonotype has only a few counts. V usage is TRBV11-2 and J usage is TRBJ2-3, with a tentative D call TRBD1 (5 bases). CDR3 length equals 14 residues. Germline V gene lookup returns CDR1 SGHAT and CDR2 FQNNGV. Trimming took 3 bases from V and 5 from J, leaving 12 bases between them. CDR3 DNA: TGTGCCAGCAGCTTTAGCAGGGCAAGAGATACGCAGTATTTT. This codes for CASSFSRARDTQYF.

The chain couples TRBV6-1 to TRBJ2-2, with D tentatively TRBD1 (6 bases). Trimming stripped 6 bases from V and 2 bases from J, with 13 bases between. Germline CDR1 MNHNS, CDR2 SASEGT. CDR3 length: 15 residues. The CDR3, as DNA: TGTGCCAGCAGGACGGGACACAGCAACACCGGGGAGCTGTTTTTT. It yields the protein CASRTGHSNTGELFF.

This clonotype turned up a few times. This chain links TRBV10-3 with TRBJ1-1, with D tentatively TRBD1 (5 bases). Germline CDR1 and CDR2: ENHRY and SYGVKD. V lost 0 bases to trimming and J lost 1 base, with 9 bases between them. The length of the CDR3 is 15 residues. The CDR3 protein is CAISESSRENTEAFF. As DNA, the CDR3 is TGTGCCATCAGTGAGTCGAGCAGGGAGAACACTGAAGCTTTCTTT.

J is TRBJ1-1 and V is TRBV6-5; unclear D gene. This CDR3 has 11 amino acids. V was shortened by 8 bases and J by 6 bases, with 10 bases between the two germline ends. Germline CDR1 and CDR2: MNHEY and SVGAGI. The CDR3 reads CASRGGPEAFF. Here the CDR3 DNA reads TGTGCCAGCCGAGGAGGTCCTGAAGCTTTCTTT.

The rearrangement uses TRBV3-1 and TRBJ2-5; either TRBD1 or TRBD2 may supply D (5 bases each). The CDR3 sequence is 15 residues long. Germline V gives CDR1 LGHDT, CDR2 YNNKEL (reference sequence). Between the trimmed V and J ends, which lost 4 bases and 1 base, there was a span of 13 bases. The CDR3 is CASSPGPPGQETQYF. CDR3 DNA: TGTGCCAGCAGCCCGGGACCACCCGGCCAAGAGACCCAGTACTTC.

This rearrangement joins TRBV12-3 or TRBV12-4 to TRBJ2-1, with D perhaps TRBD1 (5 bases). V lost 4 bases to trimming and J lost 10 bases, with 11 bases between them. This CDR3 spans 12 amino acids. CDR3 bases: TGTGCCAGCAGTTCCCACAGGCCGGAGCAGTTCTTC. Translation gives CASSSHRPEQFF.

In its sample, this clonotype was seen a few times. The chain joins TRBV11-2 to TRBJ2-7; a possible D gene is TRBD2 (6 bases). The CDR3 is 14 amino acids. CDR1 is SGHAT and CDR2 is FQNNGV in the germline V gene. Trimming took off 0 bases at V and 7 bases at J, with 13 bases between the two ends. In DNA form, the CDR3 reads TGTGCCAGCAGCTTAGAAAACGGGGCGGGGGAGCAGTACGTC. Residues: CASSLENGAGEQYV.

This clonotype was observed a few times. This chain links TRBV6-1 with TRBJ2-3; 12 bases are a match to TRBD2. Germline V gene sequence: CDR1 MNHNS, CDR2 SASEGT. The V segment lost 6 bases and the J segment 4 bases; nucleotides outside the gene matches: 8. CDR3 length equals 16 residues. CDR3 nucleotides: TGTGCCAGCAGACGGACTAGCGGGATTTGGGCAGATACGCAGTATTTT. It is translated as CASRRTSGIWADTQYF.

V and J are TRBV5-1 and TRBJ2-7; either TRBD1 or TRBD2 may supply D (5 bases each). The V gene's germline CDR1 is SGHRS and CDR2 YFSETQ. Trimming removed 3 bases from V and 4 bases from J, with 17 bases in between. This CDR3 has 15 residues. In nucleotides, the CDR3 is TGCGCCAGCAGCTCTGGGGACGGAAACTTTTACGAGCAGTACTTC. Residues: CASSSGDGNFYEQYF.

The chain uses TRBV5-1 and TRBJ2-7, with D tentatively TRBD1 (8 bases). Germline assignment: CDR1 SGHRS and CDR2 YFSETQ. The CDR3 is 14 amino acids. The germline V and J ends were trimmed by 0 bases and 4 bases, with 11 bases remaining between them. As DNA, the CDR3 is TGCGCCAGCAGCTTGGAACAGGGGGGGTACGAGCAGTACTTC. Its protein is CASSLEQGGYEQYF.

This clonotype was counted only a few times. This chain joins TRBV12-3 or TRBV12-4 and TRBJ2-5; perhaps TRBD2 as D (5 bases). The germline V and J ends were trimmed by 5 bases and 5 bases, with 9 bases remaining between them. The CDR3 spans 12 residues. The CDR3 DNA is TGTGCCAGCAGTCCGGGGATGGAGACCCAGTACTTC. This sequence encodes CASSPGMETQYF.

This clonotype was counted ten times or more. The rearrangement links TRBV3-1 to TRBJ2-2, with TRBD1 identical over 7 bases. Germline V gives CDR1 LGHDT, CDR2 YNNKEL (reference sequence). The ends lost 7 bases at V and 5 bases at J; junction bases unmatched: 7. The CDR3 runs to 14 residues. CDR3 DNA sequence: TGTGCCAGCAATCAGGGGGTTGGGACCGGGGAGCTGTTTTTT. This encodes CASNQGVGTGELFF.

This clonotype came up many times. The gene calls are TRBV3-1 and TRBJ2-3, with 7 bases lining up with TRBD2. The ends lost 1 base at V and 5 bases at J; junction bases unmatched: 3. The CDR3 has 14 amino acids. CDR1 LGHDT and CDR2 YNNKEL come from the germline V gene (reference sequence). CDR3 region: CASSQGGGVDTQYF. The CDR3 DNA reads TGTGCCAGCAGCCAAGGGGGGGGAGTAGATACGCAGTATTTT.

This clonotype was recorded a few times. This rearrangement joins TRBV12-3 or TRBV12-4 to TRBJ2-2, with 8 bases fitting TRBD1. V shed 7 bases and J 0 bases; nucleotides not matched to a gene: 7. The CDR3 contains 16 residues. CDR3 region: CASTIGQGANTGELFF. The CDR3 bases are TGTGCCAGCACCATCGGACAGGGAGCGAACACCGGGGAGCTGTTTTTT.

This clonotype was seen a few times. The chain joins TRBV19 to TRBJ2-2, with no clear D. The germline gives CDR1 LNHDA, CDR2 SQIVND (reference sequence). The CDR3 loop spans 13 amino acids. Trimming took off 5 bases at V and 6 bases at J, with 10 bases between the two ends. This CDR3 is CASSFPGSGELFF. In DNA, the CDR3 is TGTGCCAGTAGTTTCCCTGGGTCCGGGGAGCTGTTTTTT. Drawing the rest from reference TRBV19 and TRBJ2-2, the complete variable domain is DGGITQSPKYLFRKEGQNVTLSCEQNLNHDAMYWYRQDPGQGLRLIYYSQIVNDFQKGDIAEGYSVSREKKESFPLTVTSAQKNPTAFYLCASSFPGSGELFFGEGSRLTVL.

This clonotype was observed a few times. This chain links TRBV27 with TRBJ2-1, with 9 bases lining up with TRBD1. The CDR3 has 17 amino acids. The germline V gene has CDR1 MNHEY and CDR2 SMNVEV (reference sequence). The V segment lost 7 bases and the J segment 5 bases; nucleotides outside the gene matches: 15. CDR3 amino acids: CASKPGQGPVRDNEQFF. The CDR3 DNA follows: TGTGCCAGCAAACCGGGACAGGGCCCAGTCCGCGACAATGAGCAGTTCTTC.

The rearrangement links TRBV7-9 to TRBJ2-1; TRBD2 aligns across 9 bases. The CDR3 consists of 17 residues. Trimming removed 5 bases from V and 2 bases from J; junction bases left unmatched: 10. Germline CDR1 SEHNR, CDR2 FQNEAQ (reference sequence). The CDR3 protein is CASSLKLAGATYNEQFF. Written as DNA, the CDR3 is TGTGCCAGCAGCCTAAAACTAGCGGGTGCTACCTACAATGAGCAGTTCTTC.

The V gene is TRBV20-1, the J gene TRBJ2-1; 7 bases are shared with TRBD2. V lost 4 bases, J lost 6 bases, and 9 bases stayed unmatched. Germline V gene lookup returns CDR1 DFQATT and CDR2 SNEGSKA (reference sequence). This CDR3 is built from 14 residues. The CDR3 reads CSANLGTTSNEQFF. CDR3 nucleotides: TGCAGTGCTAACCTCGGGACTACCAGCAATGAGCAGTTCTTC.

This clonotype appeared a few times. In DNA form, the CDR3 reads TGTGCCAGCAGAGCGACAGGGGCCCAAGAGACCCAGTACTTC. Encoded protein: CASRATGAQETQYF. This chain connects TRBV6-1 to TRBJ2-5, with 8 bases identical to TRBD1. V dropped 6 bases and J dropped 1; count of bases not matched to a gene: 4. This CDR3 comprises 14 residues. The germline CDR1 and CDR2 sequences are MNHNS and SASEGT.

The chain is built from TRBV12-3 or TRBV12-4 and TRBJ2-2, with 7 nucleotides matching TRBD2. The V and J ends lost 6 bases and 1 base, in that order; junction bases with no gene match: 8. CDR3 length: 16 residues. In DNA form, the CDR3 reads TGTGCCAGCAGACCGCGGGAGCGGGGGAACACCGGGGAGCTGTTTTTT. It yields the protein CASRPRERGNTGELFF.

This chain joins TRBV3-1 and TRBJ2-5; D call uncertain. This CDR3 comprises 13 residues. The germline V gene encodes CDR1 LGHDT and CDR2 YNNKEL (reference sequence). V was cut by 1 base and J by 4 bases, with 7 bases left in between. CDR3 amino acids: CASSQVERETQYF. The CDR3, as DNA: TGTGCCAGCAGCCAAGTCGAGCGAGAGACCCAGTACTTC.

This clonotype showed up just a few times. The chain recombines TRBV6-5 with TRBJ2-2; perhaps D is TRBD1 or TRBD2 (5 bases each). Germline lookup yields CDR1 MNHEY and CDR2 SVGAGI. The CDR3 spans 17 residues. Trimming cost V 2 bases and J 0 bases, with 13 bases left between them. The DNA for the CDR3 is TGTGCCAGCAGTTACGTAAAGGGGACCGCGAACACCGGGGAGCTGTTTTTT. It is translated as CASSYVKGTANTGELFF.

The rearrangement links TRBV6-5 to TRBJ2-1; no definite D call. The CDR3 is 12 residues long. CDR1 and CDR2 (germline): MNHEY, SVGAGI. V lost 6 bases and J lost 5, with 8 bases in between. The CDR3 here is CASSRRHNEQFF. The DNA for the CDR3 is TGTGCCAGCAGCCGCCGACACAATGAGCAGTTCTTC.

This clonotype was detected a few times. The V call is TRBV2, the J call TRBJ2-5; TRBD1 might be the D (5 bases). V lost 4 bases and J 3 bases, leaving 9 bases between the germline ends. Germline V CDR1 and CDR2: SNHLY, FYNNEI. CDR3 length: 13 amino acids. The CDR3 DNA sequence: TGTGCCAGCAGTGGGTCCAGGGAAGAGACCCAGTACTTC. It yields the protein CASSGSREETQYF.

V is TRBV2 and J is TRBJ2-1; TRBD2 matches 10 bases. Trimming took 5 bases from V and 8 from J; bases not matched to a gene: 6. This CDR3 comprises 14 residues. The germline gives CDR1 SNHLY, CDR2 FYNNEI. The chain's CDR3 is CASSYSGRLDEQFF. DNA of the CDR3: TGTGCCAGCAGTTATAGCGGGAGGTTGGATGAGCAGTTCTTC.

Only a few counts were recorded for this clonotype. The genes are TRBV20-1 and TRBJ1-6, with D perhaps matching TRBD1 (5 bases). Germline V CDR1 and CDR2: DFQATT, SNEGSKA (reference sequence). Deletions cut 2 bases from V and 0 bases from J, with 14 bases between. The CDR3 has 17 amino acids. The CDR3 sequence is CSARLAGKASYNSPLHF. In nucleotides, the CDR3 is TGCAGTGCTAGACTGGCAGGGAAAGCCTCCTATAATTCACCCCTCCACTTT.

CDR3 nucleotides: TGTGCCAGCCGGCCAGGGGGGTTAGGGATCACTGAAGCTTTCTTT. Translated, it gives CASRPGGLGITEAFF. This chain connects TRBV27 to TRBJ1-1, with 7 positions matching TRBD1. The ends lost 8 bases at V and 4 bases at J; junction bases unmatched: 13. CDR3 length: 15 residues. In germline, CDR1 is MNHEY, CDR2 SMNVEV (reference sequence).

The V call is TRBV12-5, the J call TRBJ2-1; D possibly corresponds to TRBD2 (6 bases). The germline CDR1 and CDR2 sequences are LGHNT and FRNRAP. V dropped 0 bases and J dropped 7 bases, with 13 bases sitting between them. The CDR3 is 15 amino acids. The CDR3 nucleotides read TGTGCTAGTGGTTTGGTAAAGGAGGGAGAGAATGAGCAGTTCTTC. Translating gives CASGLVKEGENEQFF.